Shown below are 13 T cell receptor beta chains from a single sample sequenced in a study of T cell responses to AZD1222 COVID-19 vaccine. Sequencing was performed with immunoSEQ multiplex PCR; in TCRdb, only in-frame clones are kept and a portion is missing. The sample holds approximately 65,000 clones, 85% to 90% seen once. The specimen comprised peripheral blood, sampled on day 0 of AZD1222 vaccination. All receptors derive from an adult in good health.

This sequence joins TRBV5-1 and TRBJ2-5; 7 bases match TRBD2. This CDR3 is built from 14 residues. Trimming at V came to 4 bases and at J to 6 bases, leaving 9 bases not matched to a gene. The germline V gene encodes CDR1 SGHRS and CDR2 YFSETQ. CDR3 nucleotides: TGCGCCAGCAGCCTGTCAGCGGGATTGAAGACCCAGTACTTC. Translating gives CASSLSAGLKTQYF.

The V gene is TRBV18, the J gene TRBJ1-2; possibly TRBD1 for D (6 bases). The CDR3 length is 15 residues. The germline V gene has CDR1 KGHSH and CDR2 LQKENI. The V and J ends lost 1 base and 1 base respectively, with 10 bases between them. Written as DNA, the CDR3 is TGTGCCAGCTCACCACGCGAGGGGGGTAACTATGGCTACACCTTC. Its translation: CASSPREGGNYGYTF.

The genes are TRBV19 and TRBJ2-5; maybe TRBD1 (7 bases). Looked up from germline, CDR1 is LNHDA and CDR2 is SQIVND (reference sequence). This CDR3 has 15 residues. The V and J ends lost 3 bases and 4 bases respectively, with 15 bases between them. Here the CDR3 reads CASSIGQVTRETQYF. The CDR3 DNA reads as TGTGCCAGTAGTATCGGACAGGTGACTAGAGAGACCCAGTACTTC.

The J gene is TRBJ2-7, the V gene TRBV11-2; D might be TRBD2 (6 bases). The CDR3 consists of 15 residues. The germline gives CDR1 SGHAT, CDR2 FQNNGV. Trimming took off 1 base at V and 2 bases at J, with 12 bases between the two ends. The CDR3 DNA follows: TGTGCCAGCAGCTTAGGGGCTGGCGGGACCTACGAGCAGTACTTC. Amino acid sequence: CASSLGAGGTYEQYF.

This chain links TRBV4-1 with TRBJ2-1, with D perhaps being TRBD1 or TRBD2 (5 bases each). This CDR3 is built from 16 residues. V was cut by 4 bases and J by 4 bases, with 17 bases left in between. CDR1 and CDR2 (germline): MGHRA, YSYEKL. The CDR3 is CASSRTTGTNYNEQFF. The CDR3, as DNA: TGCGCCAGCAGCCGTACAACCGGGACGAATTACAATGAGCAGTTCTTC.

The chain is built from TRBV6-2 or TRBV6-3 and TRBJ1-5; no clear D. Germline values: CDR1 MNHEY, CDR2 SVGEGT. Trimming removed 0 bases at V and 4 bases at J, with 10 bases between. The CDR3 sequence is 15 residues long. CDR3 loop: CASSYSAQINQPQHF. CDR3 sequence (DNA): TGTGCCAGCAGTTACTCAGCACAGATTAATCAGCCCCAGCATTTT.

This clone is a singleton in its sample. The genes are TRBV11-2 and TRBJ1-2; D is ambiguous. V lost 5 bases, J lost 4 bases, and 14 bases lay in between. This CDR3 contains 14 residues. Germline lookup yields CDR1 SGHAT and CDR2 FQNNGV. The CDR3 region has the DNA TGTGCCAGCAGCCAGGTGGGGAGCGGCTATGGCTACACCTTC. It translates to CASSQVGSGYGYTF.

The chain joins TRBV21-1 to TRBJ2-5; the D call of TRBD1 is as the table states it, not checked on the DNA. TRBV21-1 has pseudogene status. The CDR3 sequence is 18 residues long. Here the CDR3 reads CASSKHRPGTGAQETQYF. The DNA for the CDR3 is TGTGCCAGCAGCAAACATCGTCCCGGGACAGGTGCCCAAGAGACCCAGTACTTC.

The sample holds one count of this clone. This chain joins TRBV2 and TRBJ1-1; D might be TRBD1 (5 bases). Germline V gene lookup returns CDR1 SNHLY and CDR2 FYNNEI. V lost 4 bases and J 4 bases, leaving 10 bases between the germline ends. This CDR3 region has 13 residues. The CDR3 is CASSVGRGTEAFF. DNA of the CDR3: TGTGCCAGCAGTGTGGGGCGGGGCACTGAAGCTTTCTTT.

The CDR3 here is CASSQGLASYNEQFF. Written as DNA, the CDR3 is TGCGCCAGCAGCCAAGGGCTAGCTTCGTACAATGAGCAGTTCTTC. This chain joins TRBV4-3 and TRBJ2-1, with a weak D call TRBD2 (5 bases). The V gene lost 1 base and the J gene lost 4 bases, with 11 bases spanning the gap. The CDR3 loop spans 15 amino acids. The germline CDR1 and CDR2 sequences are LGHNA and YSLEER.

The CDR3: CASSLADRVGGYTF. The DNA of the CDR3 is TGCGCCAGCAGCTTGGCGGACAGGGTGGGCGGCTACACCTTC. This rearrangement joins TRBV5-1 to TRBJ1-2, with 8 bases matching TRBD1. Unmatched junction bases numbered 6, after V lost 0 bases and J lost 8 bases. Germline V lookup: CDR1 SGHRS, CDR2 YFSETQ. The CDR3 runs 14 residues.

In its sample, this clone was seen a few times. The chain combines TRBV18 with TRBJ1-2; 7 positions match TRBD1. J was trimmed by 6 bases and V by 2 bases; bases with no gene match: 9. The CDR3 extends over 15 amino acids. Germline CDR1 and CDR2: KGHSH and LQKENI. Here the CDR3 reads CASSPSRQGANGYTF. The DNA for the CDR3 is TGTGCCAGCTCACCATCGAGACAGGGAGCGAATGGCTACACCTTC.

The CDR3 region is CASSTPPSGRAQNEQFF. For the CDR3, the DNA is TGTGCCAGCAGCACACCTCCTAGCGGGAGAGCTCAGAATGAGCAGTTCTTC. The chain joins TRBV21-1 to TRBJ2-1; the D call in the table, TRBD2, was not verified against the DNA. TRBV21-1 is shown as a pseudogene. This CDR3 contains 17 residues.